This T cell receptor (beta chain) was documented in a study of cytomegalovirus exposure and HLA in healthy donors. Study findings and constraints: Previous analysis showed most TCR beta V segments were productive about 90% or about 30% of the time. As a later analysis showed, a missense DCLRE1C variant was linked to trimming of TCR beta V- and J-genes. A later analysis found that most CMV-associated TCR beta chains appeared HLA-restricted.

V was shortened by 3 bases and J by 6 bases, with 6 bases between the two germline ends. Germline V gene sequence: CDR1 DFQATT, CDR2 SNEGSKA (reference sequence). The CDR3 contains 11 residues. The table lists this clone with a few counts. Antigen specificity is unknown. The PCR ran on 60 Vbeta and 13 Jbeta primers. Only in-frame clones appear in the TCRdb table, and some are missing; sequencing was by immunoSEQ multiplex PCR. The table includes 100,000 to 150,000 clones, around 81% detected once. This TCR came from a woman aged 45-60 years in good health and CMV-seronegative. The rearrangement links TRBV20-1 to TRBJ2-1; D remains ambiguous. Sequenced input: PBMCs. The CDR3 sequence is CSARSSNEQFF. For the CDR3, the DNA is TGCAGTGCTAGGTCCAGCAATGAGCAGTTCTTC.